The clone carrying this T cell receptor (beta chain) occurred once. The source of the sample is a study of blood T cell repertoires in COVID-19. In the study overall: Acute and convalescent COVID-19 samples came from the United States, Italy and Spain. In each case, the material was cDNA or gDNA derived from T cells, B-cell-depleted T cells, or PBMCs.

Germline lookup yields CDR1 LNHNV and CDR2 YYDKDF (reference sequence). With V trimmed by 4 bases and J by 7 bases, 5 bases remained unmatched. The CDR3 runs to 15 residues. Authors' processing steps: Amplification of reference gene primers was used by the study to estimate nucleated cell counts. Some clones are missing from TCRdb's copy, which holds only in-frame ones; the method was immunoSEQ multiplex PCR. V and J calls and clone size are as listed in that table; D and trimming were resolved from the DNA. Of hundreds of thousands of clones listed, roughly 89% are singletons. The chain couples TRBV15 to TRBJ2-1; TRBD2 matches 12 bases. This clonotype originated in a woman aged 18-30 years who had recovered from COVID-19. The sequencing sample was made of peripheral blood. The CDR3 region is CATSNPSGRDNEQFF. The CDR3 DNA follows: TGTGCCACCAGCAACCCTAGCGGGAGGGATAATGAGCAGTTCTTC.